This T cell receptor beta chain was recovered during a study of cytotoxic CD8 clonotypes in ibrutinib-treated CLL (dated by TCRdb to about 2021). About the study as a whole: In this cohort, around 15 patients were treatment-naive and ten to eleven were relapsed/refractory, while around 18 had unmutated IGHV. Partial responses were observed in approximately 24 patients and complete responses in 2; after a median follow-up of roughly 62 months, remission was maintained in roughly 14 patients and progression was observed in approximately 12. Response samples were obtained after a median of 12 months of treatment, with a range of roughly 6 to 36 months. Samples averaged approximately 260,000 productive templates and around 91,000 productive rearrangements. Longitudinal samples were available for about 30% of the 86 trial participants. Cryopreserved peripheral blood mononuclear cells were collected before treatment, at response, and at either disease progression or sustained remission. All remission and progressive disease samples were collected while patients were still receiving ibrutinib.

V was cut back by 0 bases and J by 2 bases, leaving a gap of 5 bases between them. In the germline V gene, CDR1 corresponds to LGHNA and CDR2 to YNFKEQ. The CDR3 numbers 13 residues from cysteine through phenylalanine. This entry keeps only the CDR3 DNA: 39 bases, framed from base 1. The goal of deep resolution MiSeq sequencing was a depth between 1 in 1 million and 1 in 200,000 T cells, and coverage averaged 10x per clonotype. The immunoSEQ hsTCRB Kit was used to generate TCR beta libraries. The study's own analysis went as follows. The data were analyzed with ImmunoSEQ Analyzer and ImmunoSEQ Data Assistant, and V, D and J gene assignments followed IMGT definitions. Clonality, with values ranging from 0 to 1, was calculated as one minus the normalized Shannon entropy of productive rearrangement frequencies. Public clonotype analysis was restricted to overrepresented clonotypes comprising at least 0.05% of each patient's repertoire. Repertoires from some 14 age-matched healthy donors in immuneACCESS were used as clonality controls. The clones in this table, taken by TCRdb from immuneACCESS, are in-frame only. Not every clone is retained; where verified, under half of the shortfall comes from an unresolved V gene, and the cause of the rest is unknown. Clonal size and the V and J genes are those of that table, whereas D and trimming came from the DNA. For this sample there are over 110,000 clones; 80% to 95% appear just once. The ten top clones hold approximately 11% of the sample.

Comment on this clone: It lacks a known antigen. No quality values exist for individual bases; no much larger clone is one base distant.

Results and caveats for the whole study, not just this receptor: Sustained-remission and progressing patients did not have matched sampling times, and lymph node repertoires were not examined. Public clonotypes were rare and either shrank or stayed stable during treatment, and the rise in clonality at ibrutinib response reflected expansion of private clonotypes. At ibrutinib response clonality went up, during sustained remission it held steady, and at progression it dropped back toward baseline. Baseline clonality exceeded that of age-matched healthy donors and correlated strongly with circulating CD8+ T-cell counts.

The meaning of the sample's time point label: 12 months on ibrutinib. For TCR beta library preparation, 1.5 to 2 micrograms of genomic DNA were isolated from cryopreserved PBMCs. Longitudinal blood samples from CLL patients receiving ibrutinib monotherapy were subjected to high-throughput TCR beta sequencing. The patients took part in an open-label, single-center phase 2 trial of ibrutinib monotherapy. The TCR originated in a human donor with chronic lymphocytic leukemia. Sequenced material: PBMCs, taken after 12 months of ibrutinib treatment. The V and J segments used are TRBV4-2 and TRBJ2-7, and perhaps TRBD2 as D gene, on 5 matching bases. The CDR3 is CASSQERAYEQYF. Read as DNA, the sequence is TGTGCCAGCAGCCAAGAGCGGGCCTACGAGCAGTACTTC.